These 5 T cell receptor beta chains share one sample of origin, sequenced in a study of blood T cell repertoires in COVID-19. Some clones are missing from TCRdb's copy, which holds only in-frame ones; the method was immunoSEQ multiplex PCR. The sample has under 20,000 clones, over 90% seen once. The source material was peripheral blood. These receptors were obtained from a woman in her fifties or sixties with active COVID-19.

This chain uses TRBV28 with TRBJ1-2, with 10 bases identical to TRBD1. The CDR3 loop spans 16 amino acids. V lost 7 bases to trimming and J lost 8 bases; unmatched junction nucleotides: 16. Germline CDR1 and CDR2: MDHEN and SYDVKM. This CDR3 is CASTISPRDRGIGYTF. CDR3 coding DNA: TGTGCCAGCACCATCTCGCCCCGGGACAGGGGAATAGGCTACACCTTC.

The chain is built from TRBV19 and TRBJ2-2, with a weak D call TRBD1 (5 bases). V lost 5 bases to trimming and J lost 7 bases, with 14 bases between them. Germline loops: CDR1 LNHDA, CDR2 SQIVND (reference sequence). The CDR3 consists of 14 residues. CDR3 nucleotides: TGTGCCAGTAGTGTACCCAGGGAAGACGGGGAGCTGTTTTTT. It specifies CASSVPREDGELFF.

The chain employs TRBV24-1 and TRBJ2-2; 10 bases match TRBD1. The CDR3 consists of 16 residues. Germline CDR1 and CDR2: KGHDR and SFDVKD. V lost 3 bases, J lost 5 bases, and 5 bases stayed unmatched. This CDR3 reads CATSDAGTGVTGELFF. The CDR3 coding sequence is TGTGCCACCAGTGATGCCGGGACAGGGGTAACCGGGGAGCTGTTTTTT.

The chain links TRBV6-5 to TRBJ1-3, with 11 nucleotides matching TRBD1. There are 16 residues in the CDR3. Germline CDR1 is MNHEY and CDR2 is SVGAGI. The junction had 7 bases not matched to a gene; V was cut back by 0 bases and J by 9 bases. In DNA, the CDR3 is TGTGCCAGCAGTTACTCGATCGGGACAGGGGGGACCACCATATATTTT. This sequence encodes CASSYSIGTGGTTIYF.

The chain carries TRBV6-6 and TRBJ2-7, with D unresolved. The CDR3 totals 16 residues. Trimming cost V 2 bases and J 0 bases, with 14 bases left between them. The germline CDR1 and CDR2 sequences are MNHNY and SVGAGI (reference sequence). CDR3 bases: TGTGCCAGCAGTTACAGCCTAGACGGTCCCTCCTACGAGCAGTACTTC. The encoded protein is CASSYSLDGPSYEQYF.